This is a list of T cell receptor beta chains from one sample in a study of long-term antiretroviral therapy in people with HIV. Generated by immunoSEQ multiplex PCR, the TCRdb table keeps only in-frame clones and is missing some. The data show 30,000 to 50,000 clones, 75% to 90% seen once. Sample: unsorted PBMCs, taken just before starting antiretroviral therapy. These receptors all stem from a woman aged 18-35 years with HIV. The CDR3 runs from the conserved cysteine through the conserved F or W.

CDR3 protein	V gene
CASSMTSGDYNEQFF	TRBV19
CASSQGQGDGYTF	TRBV16
CASSHRGQVQETQYF	TRBV23-1
CASSLELASSNTGELFF	TRBV5-4
CASSPPRVYEQYF	TRBV28
CASRRDSISYEQYF	TRBV2
CASSWLAAKDTQYF	TRBV7-6
CASSPGSGRAPDTQYF	TRBV4-3
CASSPTVERAGNTIYF	TRBV13
CAIRTSGLSYNEQFF	TRBV10-3